This T cell receptor beta chain derives from a study of blood T cell repertoires in COVID-19. Only in-frame clones appear in the TCRdb table, and some are missing; sequencing was by immunoSEQ multiplex PCR. The data contain fewer than 250,000 clones, 65% to 85% of them singletons. The V gene lost 8 bases and the J gene lost 2 bases, with 9 bases spanning the gap. The germline V gene has CDR1 MDHEN and CDR2 SYDVKM. There are 12 residues in the CDR3. The J gene is TRBJ2-5, the V gene TRBV28, with a weak D call TRBD1 (6 bases). The TCR comes from a woman in her thirties or forties with acute COVID-19. The sample comprised PBMCs or T cells enriched from blood (not recorded which). The CDR3 loop reads CASSGQQETQYF. The CDR3 bases are TGTGCCAGCTCAGGACAGCAAGAGACCCAGTACTTC.